This T cell receptor beta chain was identified during a study of cytomegalovirus exposure and HLA in healthy donors. General study findings and limits: Data from an earlier analysis indicated that most TCR beta V segments were productive either about 90% or about 30% of the time. Sequencing likely caused a cluster of highly shared sequence variants.

PCR primers comprised 60 Vbeta and 13 Jbeta primers. Generated by immunoSEQ multiplex PCR, the TCRdb table keeps only in-frame clones and is missing some. The sample gives 95,000 to 150,000 clones, about 74% of which show up once; about 4.4% is in the top ten. This clone was observed once. Its antigen is as yet unknown. V was pared by 5 bases and J by 3 bases, with 3 bases of the junction left unmatched. The CDR3 contains 12 residues. Germline V gene sequence: CDR1 SQVTM, CDR2 ANQGSEA. The V and J genes are TRBV29-1 and TRBJ1-2, with TRBD1 matching over 7 bases. The sample comprised PBMCs. The sequence was obtained from a woman aged 50 to 65 in good health and CMV-seropositive. CDR3 DNA: TGCAGCGTTCGGGACAGACACTATGGCTACACCTTC. Translated: CSVRDRHYGYTF.